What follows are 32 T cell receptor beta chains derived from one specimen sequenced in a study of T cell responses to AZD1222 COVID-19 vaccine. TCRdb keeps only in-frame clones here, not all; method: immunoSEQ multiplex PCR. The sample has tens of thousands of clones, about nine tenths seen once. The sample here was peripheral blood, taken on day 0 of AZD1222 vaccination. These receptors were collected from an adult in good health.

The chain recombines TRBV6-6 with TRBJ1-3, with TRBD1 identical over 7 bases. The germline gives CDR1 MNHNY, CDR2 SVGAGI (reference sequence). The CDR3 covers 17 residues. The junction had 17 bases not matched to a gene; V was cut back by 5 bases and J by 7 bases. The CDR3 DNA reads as TGTGCCAGCAGTCGGAACAGGGGATCGGCTCGCGGCAACACCATATATTTT. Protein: CASSRNRGSARGNTIYF.

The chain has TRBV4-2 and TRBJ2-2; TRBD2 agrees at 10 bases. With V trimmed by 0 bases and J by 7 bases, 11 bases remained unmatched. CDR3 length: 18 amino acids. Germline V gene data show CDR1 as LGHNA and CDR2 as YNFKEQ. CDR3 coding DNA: TGTGCCAGCAGCCAAGATGGAACAGCGGGAGGGTTTGGCGGGGAGCTGTTTTTT. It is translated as CASSQDGTAGGFGGELFF.

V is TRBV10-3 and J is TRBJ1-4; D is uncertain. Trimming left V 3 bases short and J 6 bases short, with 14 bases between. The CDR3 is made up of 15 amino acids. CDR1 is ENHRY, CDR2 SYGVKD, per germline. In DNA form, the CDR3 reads TGTGCCATCAGTGAAGGTGGAGGTTTAGATGAAAAACTGTTTTTT. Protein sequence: CAISEGGGLDEKLFF.

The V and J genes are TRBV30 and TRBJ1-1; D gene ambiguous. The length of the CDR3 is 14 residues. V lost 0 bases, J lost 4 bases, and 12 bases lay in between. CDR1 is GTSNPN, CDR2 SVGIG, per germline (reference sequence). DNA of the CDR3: TGTGCCTGGAGTGTAGGGTTTGGTGGCACTGAAGCTTTCTTT. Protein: CAWSVGFGGTEAFF.

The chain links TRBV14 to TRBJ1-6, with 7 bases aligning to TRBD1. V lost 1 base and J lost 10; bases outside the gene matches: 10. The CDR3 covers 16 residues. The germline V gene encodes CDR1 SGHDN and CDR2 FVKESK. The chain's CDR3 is CASSQAAGGYLSPLHF. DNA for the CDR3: TGTGCCAGCAGCCAAGCGGCAGGGGGGTATCTCTCACCCCTCCACTTT.

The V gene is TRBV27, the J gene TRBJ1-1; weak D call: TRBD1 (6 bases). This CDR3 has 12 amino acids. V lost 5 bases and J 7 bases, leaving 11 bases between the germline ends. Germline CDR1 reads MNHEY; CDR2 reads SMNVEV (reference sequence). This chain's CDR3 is CASSPRGIEAFF. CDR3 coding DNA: TGTGCCAGCAGTCCCAGGGGTATTGAAGCTTTCTTT.

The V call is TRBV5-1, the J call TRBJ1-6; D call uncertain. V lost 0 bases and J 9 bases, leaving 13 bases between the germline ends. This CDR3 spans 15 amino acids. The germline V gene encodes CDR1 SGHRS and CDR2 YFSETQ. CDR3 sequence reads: CASSLGPQRFSPLHF. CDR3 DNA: TGCGCCAGCAGCTTGGGGCCCCAGCGATTTTCACCCCTCCACTTT.

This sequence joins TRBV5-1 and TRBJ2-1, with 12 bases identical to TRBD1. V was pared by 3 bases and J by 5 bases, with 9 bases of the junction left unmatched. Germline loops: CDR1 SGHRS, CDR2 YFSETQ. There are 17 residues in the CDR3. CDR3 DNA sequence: TGCGCCAGCAGCTCAGGGACAGGGGGCAGCTGGGACAATGAGCAGTTCTTC. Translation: CASSSGTGGSWDNEQFF.

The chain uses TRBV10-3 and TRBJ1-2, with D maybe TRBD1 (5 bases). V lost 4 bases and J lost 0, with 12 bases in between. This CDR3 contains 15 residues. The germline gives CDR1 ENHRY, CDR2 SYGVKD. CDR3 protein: CAISVEQVPNYGYTF. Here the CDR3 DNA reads TGTGCCATCAGTGTCGAACAGGTCCCTAACTATGGCTACACCTTC.

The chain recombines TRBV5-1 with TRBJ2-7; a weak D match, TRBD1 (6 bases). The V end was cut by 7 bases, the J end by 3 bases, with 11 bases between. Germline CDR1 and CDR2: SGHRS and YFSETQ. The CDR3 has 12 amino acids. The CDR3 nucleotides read TGCGCCAGCGGCAGGGGAAGCTACGAGCAGTACTTC. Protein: CASGRGSYEQYF.

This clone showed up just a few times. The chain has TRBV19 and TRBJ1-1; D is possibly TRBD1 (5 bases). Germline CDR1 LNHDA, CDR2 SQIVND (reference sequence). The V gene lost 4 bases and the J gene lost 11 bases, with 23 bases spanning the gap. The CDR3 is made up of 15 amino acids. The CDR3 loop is CASSKEGAGGTGAFF. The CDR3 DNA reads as TGTGCCAGTAGTAAAGAGGGAGCCGGGGGGACCGGCGCTTTCTTT.

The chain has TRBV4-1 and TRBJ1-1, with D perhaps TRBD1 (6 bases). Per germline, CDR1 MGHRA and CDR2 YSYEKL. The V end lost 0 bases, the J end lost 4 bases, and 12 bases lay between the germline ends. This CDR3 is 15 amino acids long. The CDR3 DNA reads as TGCGCCAGCAGCCAAGAGGGTTCAGGGGCCACTGAAGCTTTCTTT. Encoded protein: CASSQEGSGATEAFF.

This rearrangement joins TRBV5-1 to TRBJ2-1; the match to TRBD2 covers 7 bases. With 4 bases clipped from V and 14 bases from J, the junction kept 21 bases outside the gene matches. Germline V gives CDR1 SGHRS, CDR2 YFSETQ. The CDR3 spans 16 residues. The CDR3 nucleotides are TGCGCCAGCAGCCAAAACCTAGGGGAGGGCTTCCGAGGTGAGTTCTTC. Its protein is CASSQNLGEGFRGEFF.

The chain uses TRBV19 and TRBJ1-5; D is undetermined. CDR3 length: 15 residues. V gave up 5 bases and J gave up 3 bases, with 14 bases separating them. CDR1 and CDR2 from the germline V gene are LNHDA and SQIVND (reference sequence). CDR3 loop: CASSAAGTFNQPQHF. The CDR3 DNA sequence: TGTGCCAGTAGTGCGGCAGGCACCTTCAATCAGCCCCAGCATTTT.

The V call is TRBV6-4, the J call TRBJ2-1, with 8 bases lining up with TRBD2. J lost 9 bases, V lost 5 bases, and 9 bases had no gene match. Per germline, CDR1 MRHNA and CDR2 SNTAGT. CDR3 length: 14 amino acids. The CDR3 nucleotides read TGTGCCAGCAGTTTGAGCGGGGGTAGGGGTGAGCAGTTCTTC. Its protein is CASSLSGGRGEQFF.

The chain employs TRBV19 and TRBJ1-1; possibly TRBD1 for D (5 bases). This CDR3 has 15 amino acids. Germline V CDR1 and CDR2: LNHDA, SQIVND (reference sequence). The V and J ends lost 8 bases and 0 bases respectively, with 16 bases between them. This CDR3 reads CASGPRGKMNTEAFF. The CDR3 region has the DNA TGTGCCAGTGGCCCAAGGGGAAAAATGAACACTGAAGCTTTCTTT.

CDR3 sequence (DNA): TGTGCCAGCAGCCGCTACAATTATGGCTACACCTTC. Amino acids: CASSRYNYGYTF. The rearrangement links TRBV28 to TRBJ1-2; no firm D call. The CDR3 spans 12 residues. The V and J ends lost 6 bases and 5 bases respectively, with 10 bases between them. Germline loops: CDR1 MDHEN, CDR2 SYDVKM.

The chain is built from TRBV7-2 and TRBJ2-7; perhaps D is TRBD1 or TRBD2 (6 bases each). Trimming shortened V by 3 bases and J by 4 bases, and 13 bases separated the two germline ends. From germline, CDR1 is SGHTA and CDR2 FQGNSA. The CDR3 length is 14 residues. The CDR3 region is CASSLEGGYYEQYF. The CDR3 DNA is TGTGCCAGCAGCTTGGAGGGGGGTTATTACGAGCAGTACTTC.

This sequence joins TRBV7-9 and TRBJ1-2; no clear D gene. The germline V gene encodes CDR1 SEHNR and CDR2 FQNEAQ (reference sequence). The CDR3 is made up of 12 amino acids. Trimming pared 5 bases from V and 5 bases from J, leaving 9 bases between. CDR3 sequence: CASSEQSYGYTF. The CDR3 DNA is TGTGCCAGCAGCGAACAGTCGTATGGCTACACCTTC.

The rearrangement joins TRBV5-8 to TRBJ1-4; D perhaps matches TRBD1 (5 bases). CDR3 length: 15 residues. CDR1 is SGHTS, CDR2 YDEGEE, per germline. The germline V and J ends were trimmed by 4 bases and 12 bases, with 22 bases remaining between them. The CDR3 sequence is CASSLGTSGEEELFF. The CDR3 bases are TGTGCCAGCAGCCTCGGGACTTCCGGGGAGGAGGAACTGTTTTTT. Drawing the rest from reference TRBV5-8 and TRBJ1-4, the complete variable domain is EAGVTQSPTHLIKTRGQQATLRCSPISGHTSVYWYQQALGLGLQFLLWYDEGEERNRGNFPPRFSGRQFPNYSSELNVNALELEDSALYLCASSLGTSGEEELFFGSGTQLSVL.

The CDR3 spells CASSEAGSHGELFF. CDR3 bases: TGTGCCAGCAGCGAAGCCGGTAGTCACGGGGAGCTGTTTTTT. The chain recombines TRBV3-1 (or the pseudogene TRBV3-2) with TRBJ2-2; D remains unclear. Germline V gives CDR1 LGHDT, CDR2 YNNKEL (reference sequence). This CDR3 has 14 amino acids. Between the trimmed V and J ends, which lost 5 bases and 7 bases, there was a span of 14 bases.

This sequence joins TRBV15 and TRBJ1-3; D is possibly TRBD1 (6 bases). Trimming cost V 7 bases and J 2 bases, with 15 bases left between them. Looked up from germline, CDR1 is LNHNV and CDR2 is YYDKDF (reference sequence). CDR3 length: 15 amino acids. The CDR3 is CATTSGGGPGNTIYF. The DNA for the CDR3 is TGTGCCACCACCTCGGGAGGGGGGCCTGGAAACACCATATATTTT.

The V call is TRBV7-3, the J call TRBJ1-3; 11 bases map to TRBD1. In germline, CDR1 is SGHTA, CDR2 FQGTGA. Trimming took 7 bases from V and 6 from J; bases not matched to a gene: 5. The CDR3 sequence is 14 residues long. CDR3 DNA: TGTGCCAGCATCCGGACAGGGGGCCTAAACACCATATATTTT. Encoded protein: CASIRTGGLNTIYF.

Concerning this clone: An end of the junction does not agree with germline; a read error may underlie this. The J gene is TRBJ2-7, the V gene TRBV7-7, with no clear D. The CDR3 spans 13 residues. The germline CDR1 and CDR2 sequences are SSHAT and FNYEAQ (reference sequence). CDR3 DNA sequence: TGTGCTAGCAGCTTAGGGATGGCCCGGGAGCAGTACTTC. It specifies CASSLGMAREQYF.

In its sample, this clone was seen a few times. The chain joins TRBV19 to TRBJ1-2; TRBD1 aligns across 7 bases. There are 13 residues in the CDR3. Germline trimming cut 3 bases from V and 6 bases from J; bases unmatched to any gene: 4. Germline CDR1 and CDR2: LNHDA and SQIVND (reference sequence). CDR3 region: CASSITGEDGYTF. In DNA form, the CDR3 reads TGTGCCAGTAGTATCACAGGGGAAGATGGCTACACCTTC.

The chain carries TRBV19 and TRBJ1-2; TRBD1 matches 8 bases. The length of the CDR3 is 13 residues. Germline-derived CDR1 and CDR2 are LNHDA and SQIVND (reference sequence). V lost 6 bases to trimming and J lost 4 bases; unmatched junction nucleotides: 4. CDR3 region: CASRGDRIYGYTF. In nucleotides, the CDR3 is TGTGCCAGTAGAGGGGACAGGATCTATGGCTACACCTTC. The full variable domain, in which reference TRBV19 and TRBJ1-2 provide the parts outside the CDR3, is DGGITQSPKYLFRKEGQNVTLSCEQNLNHDAMYWYRQDPGQGLRLIYYSQIVNDFQKGDIAEGYSVSREKKESFPLTVTSAQKNPTAFYLCASRGDRIYGYTFGSGTRLTVV.

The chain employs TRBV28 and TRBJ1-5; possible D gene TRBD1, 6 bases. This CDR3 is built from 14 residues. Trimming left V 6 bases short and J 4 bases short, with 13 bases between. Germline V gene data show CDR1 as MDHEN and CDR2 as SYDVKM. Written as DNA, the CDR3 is TGTGCCAGCAGGCCGGGACAATCAAATCAGCCCCAGCATTTT. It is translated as CASRPGQSNQPQHF.

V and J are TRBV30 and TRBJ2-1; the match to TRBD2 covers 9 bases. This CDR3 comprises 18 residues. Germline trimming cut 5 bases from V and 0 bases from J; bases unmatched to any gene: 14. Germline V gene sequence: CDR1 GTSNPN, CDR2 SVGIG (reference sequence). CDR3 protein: CAWGTDIPSGVSYNEQFF. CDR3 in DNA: TGTGCCTGGGGGACAGATATACCTAGCGGGGTCTCCTACAATGAGCAGTTCTTC.

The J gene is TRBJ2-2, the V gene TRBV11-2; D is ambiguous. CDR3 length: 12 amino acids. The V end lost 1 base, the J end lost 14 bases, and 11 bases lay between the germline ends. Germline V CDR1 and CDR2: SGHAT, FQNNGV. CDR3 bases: TGTGCCAGCAGCTTAGGGCCGAGTAAACTGTTTTTT. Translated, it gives CASSLGPSKLFF.

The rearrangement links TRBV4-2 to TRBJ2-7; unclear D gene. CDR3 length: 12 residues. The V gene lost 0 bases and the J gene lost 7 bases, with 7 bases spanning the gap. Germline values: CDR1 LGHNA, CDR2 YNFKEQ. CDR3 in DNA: TGTGCCAGCAGCCAAGATCCTCGAGAGCAGTACTTC. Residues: CASSQDPREQYF.

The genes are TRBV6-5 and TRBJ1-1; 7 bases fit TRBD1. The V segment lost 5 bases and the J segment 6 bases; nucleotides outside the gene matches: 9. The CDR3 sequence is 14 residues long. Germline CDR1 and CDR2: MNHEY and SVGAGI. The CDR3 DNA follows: TGTGCCAGCAGTACAGGGGACATTCGATCTGAAGCTTTCTTT. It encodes CASSTGDIRSEAFF.

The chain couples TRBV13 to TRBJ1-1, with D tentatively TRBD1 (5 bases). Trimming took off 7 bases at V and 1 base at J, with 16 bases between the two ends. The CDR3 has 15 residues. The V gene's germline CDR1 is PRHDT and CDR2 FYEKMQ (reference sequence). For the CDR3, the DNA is TGTGCCAGCATTAAGAAGGGTGGGGGGAACACTGAAGCTTTCTTT. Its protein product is CASIKKGGGNTEAFF. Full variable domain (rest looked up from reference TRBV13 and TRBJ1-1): AAGVIQSPRHLIKEKRETATLKCYPIPRHDTVYWYQQGPGQDPQFLISFYEKMQSDKGSIPDRFSAQQFSDYHSELNMSSLELGDSALYFCASIKKGGGNTEAFFGQGTRLTVV.